A single sample is the source of the 20 T cell receptor beta chains below, sequenced in a study of blood T cells in healthy people across ages. Primed by a sample-barcoded 5' primer and a J-beta primer mix, a second PCR proceeded for roughly 7 to 12 cycles. TCRdb passed the 5' RACE reads through MiXCR, listing each CDR3 protein once. The data contain 910,000 or so distinct CDR3 sequences, 45% to 60% of them seen just once; the ten biggest clones take up about a fifth. Sequences were obtained from blood. Every receptor here comes from a woman aged 55-70 years in good health.

The chain uses TRBV2 and TRBJ1-5, with unresolved D. V was clipped by 7 bases and J by 3 bases, with 16 bases between them. The CDR3 spans 15 residues. Germline lookup yields CDR1 SNHLY and CDR2 FYNNEI. CDR3 bases: TGTGCCAGCAAAACCGGGCAGGAGATCAATCAGCCCCAGCATTTT. This codes for CASKTGQEINQPQHF.

The chain recombines TRBV11-2 with TRBJ2-4; D remains ambiguous. The end of the DNA is better explained by TRBJ2-7, so the J call may be wrong. Per germline, CDR1 SGHAT and CDR2 FQNNGV. There are 18 residues in the CDR3. The CDR3 nucleotides are TGTGCCAGCAGCTTAGGCCCCACCACGGCCTGGGATAATAGCGAGCAGTACTTC. Amino acids: CASSLGPTTAWDNSEQYF.

V gene TRBV2 combines with J gene TRBJ2-3, with D perhaps assigned TRBD1 or TRBD2 (5 bases each). Germline CDR1 reads SNHLY; CDR2 reads FYNNEI. The CDR3 sequence is 14 residues long. Trimming stripped 7 bases from V and 2 bases from J, with 13 bases between. The CDR3 here is CASKGGTITDTQYF. In DNA form, the CDR3 reads TGTGCCAGCAAGGGTGGGACGATCACAGATACGCAGTATTTT.

As DNA, the CDR3 is TGTGCCAGCAGTCCGCCTAGCGGGAGCTTCCAAGAGACCCAGTACTTC. Its translation: CASSPPSGSFQETQYF. This chain joins TRBV27 and TRBJ2-5; 10 nucleotides line up with TRBD2. The J segment lost 1 base and the V segment lost 5 bases, leaving 7 bases of the junction unmatched. The germline V gene encodes CDR1 MNHEY and CDR2 SMNVEV (reference sequence). The CDR3 consists of 16 residues.

This chain uses TRBV20-1 with TRBJ2-7; TRBD2 matches 8 bases. The germline CDR1 and CDR2 sequences are DFQATT and SNEGSKA (reference sequence). There are 15 residues in the CDR3. Unmatched junction bases numbered 9, after V lost 2 bases and J lost 3 bases. The CDR3 DNA is TGCAGTGCTAGAACACCGGGACTAGGAAGCTACGAGCAGTACTTC. Protein: CSARTPGLGSYEQYF.

A few counts support this clonotype. This chain uses TRBV20-1 with TRBJ1-2, with TRBD1 matching over 8 bases. Germline V lookup: CDR1 DFQATT, CDR2 SNEGSKA (reference sequence). The CDR3 extends over 13 amino acids. J lost 5 bases, V lost 6 bases, and 8 bases had no gene match. CDR3 nucleotide sequence: TGCAGTGCGGGGACGACAGGGGAGTATGGCTACACCTTC. This encodes CSAGTTGEYGYTF.

This clonotype has only a few counts. This chain links TRBV12-3 or TRBV12-4 with TRBJ1-3, with a possible D match to TRBD1 (5 bases). V was cut by 3 bases and J by 6 bases, with 9 bases left in between. The CDR3 consists of 13 residues. CDR3 sequence: CASSFRVLNTIYF. The DNA of the CDR3 is TGTGCCAGCAGTTTCAGGGTCTTAAACACCATATATTTT.

V and J are TRBV7-2 and TRBJ2-5, with 8 bases aligning to TRBD1. The CDR3 extends over 16 amino acids. In germline, CDR1 is SGHTA, CDR2 FQGNSA. Trimming cost V 4 bases and J 4 bases; bases outside gene matches: 11. The CDR3 sequence: CASSSEPPGTGETQYF. DNA for the CDR3: TGTGCCAGCAGCTCGGAACCGCCAGGGACAGGAGAGACCCAGTACTTC. The whole variable domain, filled in from reference TRBV7-2 and TRBJ2-5, reads GAGVSQSPSNKVTEKGKDVELRCDPISGHTALYWYRQSLGQGLEFLIYFQGNSAPDKSGLPSDRFSAERTGGSVSTLTIQRTQQEDSAVYLCASSSEPPGTGETQYFGPGTRLLVL.

This clonotype has only a few counts. The chain carries TRBV4-1 and TRBJ2-3; D is unclear. Trimming pared 5 bases from V and 6 bases from J, leaving 18 bases between. CDR1 is MGHRA, CDR2 YSYEKL, per germline. The CDR3 has 15 residues. CDR3 residues: CASSTPEAPSDTQYF. CDR3 DNA sequence: TGCGCCAGCAGCACCCCCGAAGCCCCCTCCGATACGCAGTATTTT.

This chain joins TRBV27 and TRBJ1-2; D ambiguous. CDR3 length: 17 amino acids. The germline V and J ends were trimmed by 2 bases and 8 bases, with 24 bases remaining between them. Germline V CDR1 and CDR2: MNHEY, SMNVEV (reference sequence). The CDR3 reads CASSLQKPNSWKGGYTF. CDR3 coding DNA: TGTGCCAGCAGTTTACAAAAACCGAACTCATGGAAGGGAGGCTACACCTTC.

This sequence joins TRBV20-1 and TRBJ2-7; 10 bases agree with TRBD2. This CDR3 has 15 residues. Trimming at V came to 2 bases and at J to 3 bases, leaving 7 bases not matched to a gene. The germline V gene encodes CDR1 DFQATT and CDR2 SNEGSKA (reference sequence). The DNA of the CDR3 is TGCAGTGCTAGAATAAGGGCTAGCGGGAGCTACGAGCAGTACTTC. Translation gives CSARIRASGSYEQYF.

J is TRBJ2-1 and V is TRBV20-1; no reliable D call. Looked up from germline, CDR1 is DFQATT and CDR2 is SNEGSKA (reference sequence). Trimming removed 3 bases from V and 6 bases from J, with 9 bases in between. The CDR3 is made up of 12 amino acids. CDR3 amino acids: CSASGPGNEQFF. CDR3 nucleotide sequence: TGCAGTGCTAGCGGCCCGGGCAATGAGCAGTTCTTC.

The chain couples TRBV14 to TRBJ1-4; TRBD1 might be the D (5 bases). The CDR3 consists of 16 residues. Trimming took 3 bases from V and 7 from J, leaving 18 bases between them. Per germline, CDR1 SGHDN and CDR2 FVKESK. In DNA form, the CDR3 reads TGTGCCAGCAGCCAGGGCGGCTCGGGGCGTGGTGAAAAACTGTTTTTT. It is translated as CASSQGGSGRGEKLFF.

This rearrangement joins TRBV29-1 to TRBJ2-7; perhaps TRBD2 as D (5 bases). Trimming removed 3 bases at V and 6 bases at J, with 18 bases between. Germline V gene sequence: CDR1 SQVTM, CDR2 ANQGSEA. The CDR3 runs to 14 residues. CDR3 loop: CSVEVSRERLEQYF. CDR3 nucleotides: TGCAGCGTTGAGGTGTCAAGGGAGCGCCTCGAGCAGTACTTC.

The chain links TRBV5-1 to TRBJ2-1; 16 bases map to TRBD2. Germline assignment: CDR1 SGHRS and CDR2 YFSETQ. The CDR3 is 17 amino acids. The V segment lost 4 bases and the J segment 4 bases; nucleotides outside the gene matches: 5. In DNA, the CDR3 is TGCGCCAGCAGCCCGGGACTAGCGGGAGGGGTTTACAATGAGCAGTTCTTC. Protein product: CASSPGLAGGVYNEQFF.

V usage is TRBV30 and J usage is TRBJ2-5; the match to TRBD1 covers 8 bases. This CDR3 is built from 14 residues. The trim removed 3 bases at V and 5 bases at J, leaving 8 bases unmatched. CDR1 and CDR2 from the germline V gene are GTSNPN and SVGIG (reference sequence). CDR3 amino acids: CAWSGTGLRETQYF. Written as DNA, the CDR3 is TGTGCCTGGAGCGGGACAGGTCTTCGGGAGACCCAGTACTTC.

The genes are TRBV28 and TRBJ2-4, with D uncertain. Trimming took 6 bases from V and 4 from J, leaving 7 bases between them. The CDR3 has 12 residues. The germline V gene has CDR1 MDHEN and CDR2 SYDVKM. The CDR3 here is CASSLAKNIQYF. Here the CDR3 DNA reads TGTGCCAGCAGCTTGGCTAAAAACATTCAGTACTTC.

The chain carries TRBV20-1 and TRBJ1-4; no clear D. The V and J ends lost 3 bases and 8 bases respectively, with 4 bases between them. The CDR3 is made up of 10 amino acids. The V gene's germline CDR1 is DFQATT and CDR2 SNEGSKA (reference sequence). This CDR3 reads CSASEEKLFF. DNA of the CDR3: TGCAGTGCTAGTGAGGAAAAACTGTTTTTT.

This chain connects TRBV29-1 to TRBJ2-7; the match to TRBD2 covers 11 bases. CDR3 size: 14 residues. Germline-derived CDR1 and CDR2 are SQVTM and ANQGSEA. The V segment lost 4 bases and the J segment 7 bases; nucleotides outside the gene matches: 9. The CDR3 coding sequence is TGCAGCGTTGCGACTAGCGGGATGTACAATGAGCAGTACTTC. The encoded protein is CSVATSGMYNEQYF.

This clonotype was observed a few times. The chain recombines TRBV12-3 or TRBV12-4 with TRBJ2-7; no definite D call. Deletions cut 6 bases from V and 1 base from J, with 10 bases between. CDR3 size: 13 residues. CDR3 loop: CASRPALSYEQYF. The CDR3 DNA sequence: TGTGCCAGCAGGCCGGCATTATCCTACGAGCAGTACTTC.